The T cell receptor beta chain described here comes from a study of cytomegalovirus exposure and HLA in healthy donors. Study-wide points: Whilst most TCR sequences proved rare, a subset of public TCRs occurred across many donors.

TCRdb's copy holds only in-frame clones and misses some; the assay was immunoSEQ multiplex PCR. Of more than 20,000 clones detected, 95% to 97% appear once; the ten largest clones hold about a tenth. The donors were in the approximately 130-subject validation cohort; that cohort was separate from the approximately 700-subject first cohort. Concerning this clone: The antigen is not known.

CDR3 length: 18 amino acids. Per the germline V gene, CDR1 is SEHNR and CDR2 is FQNEAQ (reference sequence). The J segment lost 1 base and the V segment lost 5 bases, leaving 16 bases of the junction unmatched. The sequenced sample consisted of PBMCs. This chain connects TRBV7-9 to TRBJ2-7, with 8 bases identical to TRBD2. This sequence originates from a man aged 25-45 years in good health and CMV-seropositive. DNA for the CDR3: TGTGCCAGCAGCCCTTGGGGAGCCAGCGGGAGTAGTTCCTACGAGCAGTACTTC. It is translated as CASSPWGASGSSSYEQYF. The variable domain in full, completed from reference TRBV7-9 and TRBJ2-7, reads DTGVSQNPRHKITKRGQNVTFRCDPISEHNRLYWYRQTLGQGPEFLTYFQNEAQLEKSRLLSDRFSAERPKGSFSTLEIQRTEQGDSAMYLCASSPWGASGSSSYEQYFGPGTRLTVT.